Listed below are T cell receptor beta chains from one sample, sequenced in a study of blood T cell repertoires in COVID-19. Here immunoSEQ multiplex PCR was the method, and the copy in TCRdb shows in-frame clones only, minus some. Of some 350,000 clones detected, over 75% appear once; the ten largest clones hold less than 6.5%. Input material: PBMCs or T cells enriched from blood (not recorded which). The receptors were sampled from a man aged 30 to 39 who had recovered from COVID-19. CDR3s include the opening cysteine and the closing phenylalanine or tryptophan. The order of the fields is V gene, clone size, D gene, J gene, CDR3 protein, CDR3 DNA. D genes are given only for firm matches. Some rows mark clone size as missing; the rest say once, few, many or name a class of expanded clone.

TRBV7-2	once	.	TRBJ1-6	CASSLFGGRNSPLHF	TGTGCCAGCAGCTTATTTGGCGGGAGGAATTCACCCCTCCACTTT
TRBV1	.	.	TRBJ2-7	CTSSQYTPGQGPYEQYF	TGCACCAGCAGCCAATATACTCCGGGACAGGGGCCCTACGAGCAGTACTTC
TRBV28	.	TRBD1	TRBJ2-6	CASSVFNYRGQGLSGANVLTF	TGTGCCAGCAGTGTGTTCAACTACCGGGGACAGGGCCTCTCTGGGGCCAACGTCCTGACTTTC
TRBV5-4	.	TRBD1	TRBJ1-1	CASSIDRQGGAFF	TGTGCCAGCAGCATAGACCGACAGGGGGGAGCTTTCTTT
TRBV24-1	.	.	TRBJ2-7	CATSDYKYEQYF	TGTGCCACCAGTGATTACAAATACGAGCAGTACTTC
TRBV28	.	.	TRBJ1-1	CASNLASGAEAFF	TGTGCCAGCAACTTAGCGTCGGGCGCTGAAGCTTTCTTT
TRBV7-9	.	.	TRBJ1-2	CASSPRGGPTVGYTF	TGTGCCAGCAGCCCCCGTGGAGGACCAACAGTCGGCTACACCTTC
TRBV9	.	TRBD1	TRBJ2-1	CASSPGGQGAFDEQFF	TGTGCCAGCAGCCCCGGGGGACAGGGGGCTTTCGATGAGCAGTTCTTC
TRBV7-9	few	.	TRBJ1-4	CASSTDYNEKLFF	TGTGCCAGCAGTACCGACTATAATGAAAAACTGTTTTTT
TRBV28	once	.	TRBJ1-6	CASRGGFGSGNNSPLHF	TGTGCCAGCAGGGGGGGATTCGGGTCAGGGAATAATTCACCCCTCCACTTT
TRBV19	few	.	TRBJ2-7	CASTGGGTYEQYF	TGTGCCAGTACTGGCGGCGGAACCTACGAGCAGTACTTC
TRBV5-1	once	.	TRBJ2-7	CASSLTGNYEQYF	TGCGCCAGCAGCTTGACAGGGAACTACGAGCAGTACTTC
TRBV5-5	.	TRBD2	TRBJ2-7	CASSLERGEQYF	TGTGCCAGCAGCTTGGAGCGGGGAGAGCAGTACTTC
TRBV10-3	once	TRBD2	TRBJ2-2	CAISPTSGGAGELFF	TGTGCCATCAGTCCAACTAGCGGGGGGGCCGGGGAGCTGTTTTTT
TRBV27	.	TRBD2	TRBJ2-7	CASSSPSGGVYEQYF	TGTGCCAGCAGTTCGCCTAGCGGGGGGGTGTACGAGCAGTACTTC
TRBV15	.	TRBD2	TRBJ2-7	CATSRTSGDEQYF	TGTGCCACCAGCAGGACTAGCGGGGACGAGCAGTACTTC